The entry below describes one T cell receptor beta chain. Its cognate antigen is unknown. This CDR3 has 16 residues. With V trimmed by 5 bases and J by 3 bases, 13 bases remained unmatched. Germline CDR1 reads SGHRS; CDR2 reads YFSETQ. Vbeta (60) and Jbeta (13) primers were used in the PCR. Some clones are missing from TCRdb's copy, which holds only in-frame ones; the method was immunoSEQ multiplex PCR. The data show about 200,000 clones, with over 75% seen just once and 2.9% held by the top ten. The entry originates in a study of cytomegalovirus exposure and HLA in healthy donors. Findings and limits, study-wide: TRBV6-2, TRBV6-3 and some other V segments were unresolvable in 87-base-pair reads. The study labeled around 160 TCR beta chains cytomegalovirus-associated. What a later analysis showed was that several of the most significant clusters appeared linked to common viral pathogens. Despite most TCR sequences being rare, some public TCRs occurred in many donors.

This receptor was taken from a woman aged 25 to 39 in good health and CMV-seronegative. The chain carries TRBV5-1 and TRBJ2-7; 8 bases fit TRBD2. Material for sequencing was PBMCs. CDR3 amino acids: CASSSGLASGFYEQYF. The CDR3 DNA follows: TGCGCCAGCAGTTCAGGGTTGGCTAGCGGGTTCTACGAGCAGTACTTC.